The TCR beta chain under discussion was sequenced for a study of blood T cell repertoires in COVID-19. Authors' analysis steps: How many nucleated cells were present was estimated from reference gene primer amplification. Repertoires were generated with immunoSEQ multiplex PCR, while TCRdb's copy carries only in-frame clones and drops some. The V and J calls and clone size come from that table; D and trimming were worked out from the DNA. The table lists approximately 68,000 clones, about 81% of them singletons. This clone was seen more than once but under ten times. Sequenced input: peripheral blood. The sequence was obtained from a human donor in a cohort sampled during active COVID-19.

DNA for the CDR3: TGTGCCAGCAGTGACGGGCAGACCTACACCTTC. It encodes CASSDGQTYTF. The J gene is TRBJ1-2, the V gene TRBV6-4; D gene unclear. V shed 2 bases and J shed 10 bases, with 8 bases lying between them. This CDR3 contains 11 residues. Germline CDR1 MRHNA, CDR2 SNTAGT.